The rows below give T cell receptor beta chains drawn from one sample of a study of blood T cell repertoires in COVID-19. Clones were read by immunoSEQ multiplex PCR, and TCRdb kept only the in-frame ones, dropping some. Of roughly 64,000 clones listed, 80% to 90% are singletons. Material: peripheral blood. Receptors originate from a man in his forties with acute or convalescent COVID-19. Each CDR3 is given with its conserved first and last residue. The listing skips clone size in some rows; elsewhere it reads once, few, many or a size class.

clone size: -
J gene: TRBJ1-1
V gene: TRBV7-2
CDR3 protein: CASSSPGGYTEAFF

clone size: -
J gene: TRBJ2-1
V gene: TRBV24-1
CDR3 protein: CATRADSSYNEQFF

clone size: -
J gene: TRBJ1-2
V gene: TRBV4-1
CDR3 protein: CASSQVGQGDYGYTF

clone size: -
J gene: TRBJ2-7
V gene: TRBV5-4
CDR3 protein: CASSYGQTYEQYF

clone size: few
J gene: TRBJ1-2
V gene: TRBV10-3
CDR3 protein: CAISWGVDYGYTF

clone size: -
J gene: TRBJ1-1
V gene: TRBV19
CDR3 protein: CASSIQGSKTEAFF

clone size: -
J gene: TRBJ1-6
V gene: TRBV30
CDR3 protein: CAWSVRTGRNSPLHF

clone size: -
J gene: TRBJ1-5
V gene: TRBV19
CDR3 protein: CASSSKPGTGARYSNQPQHF

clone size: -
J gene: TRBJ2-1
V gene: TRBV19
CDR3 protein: CASSINRGLDEQFF

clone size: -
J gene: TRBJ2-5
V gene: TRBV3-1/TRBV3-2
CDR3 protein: CASSQGGGGRLVETQYF

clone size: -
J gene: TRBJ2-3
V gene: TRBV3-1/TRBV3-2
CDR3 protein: CASSHGRSPQYF

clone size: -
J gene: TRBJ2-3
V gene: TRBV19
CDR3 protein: CASSIGPYEDRTDTQYF

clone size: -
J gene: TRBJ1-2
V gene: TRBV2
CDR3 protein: CASRQQGSRGYTF

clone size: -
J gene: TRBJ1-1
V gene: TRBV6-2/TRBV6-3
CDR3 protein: CASSYVGLRTEAFF

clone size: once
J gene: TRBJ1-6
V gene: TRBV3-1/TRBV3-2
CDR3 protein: CASSPGQGRQIRPPIFYNSPLHF

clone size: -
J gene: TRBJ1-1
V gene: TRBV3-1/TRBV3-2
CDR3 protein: CASSPSGVTEAFF

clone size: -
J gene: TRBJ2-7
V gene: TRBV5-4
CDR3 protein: CASSLRTGLELGYEQYF

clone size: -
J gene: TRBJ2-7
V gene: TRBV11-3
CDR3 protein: CASSSGTGLYEQYF

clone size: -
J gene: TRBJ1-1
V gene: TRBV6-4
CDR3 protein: CATKGGHLEAFF

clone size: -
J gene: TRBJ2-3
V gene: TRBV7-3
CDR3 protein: CASSLGGGPQYTQYF

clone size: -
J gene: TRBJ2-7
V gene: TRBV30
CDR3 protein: CAWSSGAYEQYF

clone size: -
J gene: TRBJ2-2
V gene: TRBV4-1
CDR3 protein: CASSQGPGAGTGELFF

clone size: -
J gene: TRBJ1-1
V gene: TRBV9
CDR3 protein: CASSVGDRITLGTEAFF

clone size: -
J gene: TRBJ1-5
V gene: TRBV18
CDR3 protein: CASSPGQINQPQHF

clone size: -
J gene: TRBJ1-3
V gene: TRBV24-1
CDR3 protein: CATSDLAGNTIYF

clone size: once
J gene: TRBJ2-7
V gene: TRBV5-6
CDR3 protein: CASSHQGAGYEQYF

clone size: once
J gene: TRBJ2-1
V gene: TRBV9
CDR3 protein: CASSVGSSGGHEQFF

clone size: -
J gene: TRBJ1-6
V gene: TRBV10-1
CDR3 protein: CASSESAAPNSPLHF

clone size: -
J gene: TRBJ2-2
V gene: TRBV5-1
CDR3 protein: CASRLAGGNTGELFF

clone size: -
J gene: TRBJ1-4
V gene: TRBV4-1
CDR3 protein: CASSQDWLSLNEKLFF

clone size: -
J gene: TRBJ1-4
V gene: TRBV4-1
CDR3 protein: CASSQSGGENEKLFF

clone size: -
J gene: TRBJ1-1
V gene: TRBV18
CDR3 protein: CASSPPDRGIKMNTEAFF

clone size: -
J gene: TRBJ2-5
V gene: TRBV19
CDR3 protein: CASSISPGGETQYF

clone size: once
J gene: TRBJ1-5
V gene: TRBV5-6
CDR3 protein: CASSRLQGADQPQHF

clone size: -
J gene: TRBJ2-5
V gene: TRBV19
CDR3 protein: CASSIGYGTSGKIRLETQYF